This T cell receptor (beta chain) was identified in a study of CD8 T cells in Susac syndrome. V dropped 3 bases and J dropped 7 bases, with 3 bases sitting between them. The CDR3 extends over 10 amino acids. The authors negatively isolated CD8+ and CD4+ T cells and FACS-enriched TEMRA cells. Random hexamers were used to reverse transcribe about 0.5 to 1 ug of RNA. TCRdb reprocessed the immunoSEQ multiplex PCR reads via MiXCR and lists one record per CDR3 protein. The sample records hundreds of thousands of distinct CDR3 sequences, 90% to 97% being singletons. The sample was CD4+ T cells from PBMCs. This sequence joins TRBV12-3 or TRBV12-4 and TRBJ1-2; no clear D. The TCR sequence derives from a human donor with Susac syndrome. Written as DNA, the CDR3 is TGTGCCAGCAGTTTCGGTGGCTACACCTTC. It translates to CASSFGGYTF.